This TCR beta chain appears in the sequencing data of a study of persistence of HIV-infected CD4 T cells. About this clone itself: Its antigen is not known.

Broader study findings: Degenerate expanded CDR3beta sequences were enriched among CMV- and Gag-responding cells.

This nonspecific control used anti-CD3/anti-CD28 bead stimulation of CD4+ T cells. CD4+ T cells upregulating both CD40 ligand and CD69 were sorted as responding cells. Donors had CD4+ T cell counts above 400 cells/uL and were CMV-seropositive. A roughly 20-hour stimulation of CD8-depleted PBMCs used anti-CD28/CD49d costimulation, CD40-blocking antibody and enfuvirtide. Sequencing used immunoSEQ version 4 in survey mode. Genomic DNA was diluted to roughly 10 ng/uL, up to about 1 ug per sample. The assay was immunoSEQ multiplex PCR, and TCRdb's table has in-frame clones only and misses some. The sample consists of 35,000 to 55,000 clones, about 85% of them appearing once. Material: CD4+ T cells sorted from PBMCs after roughly 18-hour stimulation, obtained from a patient who received antiretroviral therapy. The TCR sequence derives from an adult woman with HIV who was CMV-seropositive.

CDR3 protein: CSAPAQYGYTF. The CDR3, as DNA: TGCAGTGCCCCGGCTCAGTATGGCTACACCTTC. This sequence joins TRBV20-1 and TRBJ1-2; D is ambiguous. The CDR3 is made up of 11 amino acids. Trimming pared 6 bases from V and 5 bases from J, leaving 10 bases between. Germline V gives CDR1 DFQATT, CDR2 SNEGSKA (reference sequence).